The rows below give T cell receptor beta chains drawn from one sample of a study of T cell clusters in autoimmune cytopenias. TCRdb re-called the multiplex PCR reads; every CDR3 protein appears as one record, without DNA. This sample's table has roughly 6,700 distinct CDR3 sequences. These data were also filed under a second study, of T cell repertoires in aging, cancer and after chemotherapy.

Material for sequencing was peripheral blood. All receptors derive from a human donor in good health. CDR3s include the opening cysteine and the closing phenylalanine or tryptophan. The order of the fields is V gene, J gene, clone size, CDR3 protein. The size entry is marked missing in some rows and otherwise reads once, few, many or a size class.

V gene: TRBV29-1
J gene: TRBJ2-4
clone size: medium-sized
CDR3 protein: CSVEERGKNIQYF

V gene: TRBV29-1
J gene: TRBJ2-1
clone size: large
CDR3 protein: CSVSGVSYNEQFF

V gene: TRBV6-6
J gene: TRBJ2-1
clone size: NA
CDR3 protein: CASSSAGTTRYNEQFF

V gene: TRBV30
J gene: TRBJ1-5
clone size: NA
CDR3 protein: CAWRVGGSSNQPQHF

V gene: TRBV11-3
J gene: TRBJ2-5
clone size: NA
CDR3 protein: CASSLDPPYEQYF

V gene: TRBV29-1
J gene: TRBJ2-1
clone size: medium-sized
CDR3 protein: CSARGDTYNEQFF

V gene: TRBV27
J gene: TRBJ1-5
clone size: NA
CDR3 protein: CASSTRQGSWEPQHF

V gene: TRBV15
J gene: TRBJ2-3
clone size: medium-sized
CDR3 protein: CATSRISGASTDTQYF

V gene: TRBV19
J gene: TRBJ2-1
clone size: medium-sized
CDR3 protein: CATWTGGNEQFF

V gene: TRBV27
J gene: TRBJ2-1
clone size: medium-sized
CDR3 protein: CASSTRQGSYNEQFF

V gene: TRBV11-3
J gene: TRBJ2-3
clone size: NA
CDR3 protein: CASSLAAGGTDTQYF

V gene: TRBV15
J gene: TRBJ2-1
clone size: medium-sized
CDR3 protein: CATSSPGQVSNEQFF

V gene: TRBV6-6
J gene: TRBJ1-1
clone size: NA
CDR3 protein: CASSYPLGSTEAFF

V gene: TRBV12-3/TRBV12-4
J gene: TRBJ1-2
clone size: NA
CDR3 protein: CASSLEANYGYTF

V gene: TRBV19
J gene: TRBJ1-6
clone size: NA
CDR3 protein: CASTTGGNSPLHF

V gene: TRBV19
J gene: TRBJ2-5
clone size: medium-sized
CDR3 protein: CASSATTSAQETQYF